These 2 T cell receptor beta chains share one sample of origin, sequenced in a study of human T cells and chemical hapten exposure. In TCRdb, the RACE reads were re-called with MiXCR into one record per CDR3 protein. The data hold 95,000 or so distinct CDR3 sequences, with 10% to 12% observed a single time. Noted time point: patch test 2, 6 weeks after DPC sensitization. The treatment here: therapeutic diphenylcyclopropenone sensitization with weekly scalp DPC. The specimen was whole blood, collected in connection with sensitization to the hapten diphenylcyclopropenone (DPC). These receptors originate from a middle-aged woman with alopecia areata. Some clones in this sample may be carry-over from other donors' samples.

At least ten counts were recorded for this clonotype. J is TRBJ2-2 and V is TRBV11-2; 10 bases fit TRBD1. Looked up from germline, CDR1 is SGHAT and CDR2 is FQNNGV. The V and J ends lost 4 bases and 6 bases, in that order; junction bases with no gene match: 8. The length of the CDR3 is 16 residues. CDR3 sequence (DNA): TGTGCCAGCAGCTCCCGGGACAGGGGTAGATCCGGGGAGCTGTTTTTT. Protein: CASSSRDRGRSGELFF.

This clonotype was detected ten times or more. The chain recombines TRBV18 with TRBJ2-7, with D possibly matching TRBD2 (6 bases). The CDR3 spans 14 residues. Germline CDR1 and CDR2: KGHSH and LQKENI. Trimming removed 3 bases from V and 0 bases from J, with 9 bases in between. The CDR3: CASSPLGSSYEQYF. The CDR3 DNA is TGTGCCAGCTCACCGCTCGGGAGCTCCTACGAGCAGTACTTC.